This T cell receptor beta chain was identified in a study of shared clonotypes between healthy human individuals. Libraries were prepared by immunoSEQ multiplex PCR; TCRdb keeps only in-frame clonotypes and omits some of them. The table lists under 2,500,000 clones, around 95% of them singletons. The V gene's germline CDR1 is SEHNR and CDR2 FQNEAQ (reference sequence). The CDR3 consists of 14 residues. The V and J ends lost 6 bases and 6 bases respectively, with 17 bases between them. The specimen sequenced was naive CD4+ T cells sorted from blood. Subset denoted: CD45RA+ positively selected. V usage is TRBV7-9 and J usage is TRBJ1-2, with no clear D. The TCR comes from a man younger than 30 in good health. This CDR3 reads CASSLSIRGNGYTF. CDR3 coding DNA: TGTGCCAGCAGTCTTAGCATTAGAGGGAATGGCTACACCTTC.